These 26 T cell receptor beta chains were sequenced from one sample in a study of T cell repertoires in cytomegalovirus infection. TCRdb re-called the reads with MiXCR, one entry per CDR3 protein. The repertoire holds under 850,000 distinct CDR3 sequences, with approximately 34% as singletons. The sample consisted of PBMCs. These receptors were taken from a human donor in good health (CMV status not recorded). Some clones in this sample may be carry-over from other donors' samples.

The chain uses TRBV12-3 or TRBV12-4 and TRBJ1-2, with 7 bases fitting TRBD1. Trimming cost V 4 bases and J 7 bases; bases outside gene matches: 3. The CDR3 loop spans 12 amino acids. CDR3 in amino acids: CASSYTGVGYTF. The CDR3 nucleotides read TGTGCCAGCAGTTATACAGGGGTTGGCTACACCTTC.

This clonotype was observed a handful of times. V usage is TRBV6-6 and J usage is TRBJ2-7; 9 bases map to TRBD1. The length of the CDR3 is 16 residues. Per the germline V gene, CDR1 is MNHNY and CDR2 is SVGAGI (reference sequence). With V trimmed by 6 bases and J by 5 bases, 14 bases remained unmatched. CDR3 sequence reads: CASSPRSRDRANEQYF. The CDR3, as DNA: TGTGCCAGCAGCCCTAGAAGCCGGGACAGGGCCAACGAGCAGTACTTC.

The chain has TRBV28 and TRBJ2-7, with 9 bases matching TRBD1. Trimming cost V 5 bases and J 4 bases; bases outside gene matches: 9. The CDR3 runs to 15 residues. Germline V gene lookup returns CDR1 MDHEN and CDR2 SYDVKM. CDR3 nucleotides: TGTGCCAGCAGTCTGCCGACAGGGGGGCGTTACGAGCAGTACTTC. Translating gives CASSLPTGGRYEQYF.

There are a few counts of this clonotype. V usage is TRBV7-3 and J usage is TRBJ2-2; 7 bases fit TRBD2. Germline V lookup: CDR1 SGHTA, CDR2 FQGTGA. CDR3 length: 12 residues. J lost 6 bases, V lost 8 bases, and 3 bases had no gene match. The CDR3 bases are TGTGCCAGCGGGGGGGACTCCGGGGAGCTGTTTTTT. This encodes CASGGDSGELFF.

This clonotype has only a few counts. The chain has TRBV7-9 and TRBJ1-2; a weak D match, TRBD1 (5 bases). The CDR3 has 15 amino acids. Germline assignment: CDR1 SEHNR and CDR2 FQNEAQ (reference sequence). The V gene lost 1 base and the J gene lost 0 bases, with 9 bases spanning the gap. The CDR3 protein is CASSLEAGTNYGYTF. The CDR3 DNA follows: TGTGCCAGCAGCTTAGAAGCAGGGACTAACTATGGCTACACCTTC.

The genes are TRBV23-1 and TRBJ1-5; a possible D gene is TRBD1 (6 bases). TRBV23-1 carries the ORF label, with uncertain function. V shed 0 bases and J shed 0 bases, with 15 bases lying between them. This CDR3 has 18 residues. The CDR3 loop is CASSQSGGQSSSNQPQHF. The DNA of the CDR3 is TGCGCCAGCAGTCAATCCGGAGGACAGTCTAGTAGCAATCAGCCCCAGCATTTT.

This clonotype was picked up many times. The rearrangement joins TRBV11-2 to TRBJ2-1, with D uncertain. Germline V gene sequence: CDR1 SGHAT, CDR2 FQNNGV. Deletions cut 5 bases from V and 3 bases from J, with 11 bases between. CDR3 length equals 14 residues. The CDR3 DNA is TGTGCCAGCAGCCCAAAAACCAACTACAATGAGCAGTTCTTC. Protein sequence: CASSPKTNYNEQFF. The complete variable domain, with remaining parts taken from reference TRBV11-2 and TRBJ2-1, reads EAGVAQSPRYKIIEKRQSVAFWCNPISGHATLYWYQQILGQGPKLLIQFQNNGVVDDSQLPKDRFSAERLKGVDSTLKIQPAKLEDSAVYLCASSPKTNYNEQFFGPGTRLTVL.

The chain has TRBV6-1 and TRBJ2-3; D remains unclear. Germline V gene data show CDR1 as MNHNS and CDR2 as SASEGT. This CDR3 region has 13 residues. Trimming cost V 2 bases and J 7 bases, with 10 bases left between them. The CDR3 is CASSEKMGNTQYF. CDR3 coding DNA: TGTGCCAGCAGTGAAAAAATGGGGAATACGCAGTATTTT.

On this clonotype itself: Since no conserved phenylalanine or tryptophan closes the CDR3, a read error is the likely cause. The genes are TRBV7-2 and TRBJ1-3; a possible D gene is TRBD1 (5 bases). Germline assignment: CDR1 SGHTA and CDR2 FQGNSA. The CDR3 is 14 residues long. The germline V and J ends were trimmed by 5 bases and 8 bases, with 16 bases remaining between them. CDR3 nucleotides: TGTGCCAGCAGCCTAAACCCAGGGTCGGACACCATATATTTG. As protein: CASSLNPGSDTIYL.

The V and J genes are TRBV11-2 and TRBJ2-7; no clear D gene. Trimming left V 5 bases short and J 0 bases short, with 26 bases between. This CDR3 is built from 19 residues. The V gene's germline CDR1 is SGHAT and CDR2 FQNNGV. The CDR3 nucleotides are TGTGCCAGCAGCATTAGACACGGATTGGCGCCTAACCACTCCTACGAGCAGTACTTC. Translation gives CASSIRHGLAPNHSYEQYF.

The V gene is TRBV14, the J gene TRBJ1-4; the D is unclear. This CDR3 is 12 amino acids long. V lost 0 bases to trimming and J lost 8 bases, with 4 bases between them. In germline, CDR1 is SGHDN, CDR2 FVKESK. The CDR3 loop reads CASSQEREKLFF. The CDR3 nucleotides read TGTGCCAGCAGCCAAGAACGAGAAAAACTGTTTTTT.

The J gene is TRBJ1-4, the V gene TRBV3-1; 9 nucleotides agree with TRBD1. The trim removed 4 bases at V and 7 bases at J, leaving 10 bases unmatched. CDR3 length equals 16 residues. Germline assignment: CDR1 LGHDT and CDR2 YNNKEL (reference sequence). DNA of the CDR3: TGTGCCAGCAGCCGCAGAACACAGGGGGCAGGTGAAAAACTGTTTTTT. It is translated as CASSRRTQGAGEKLFF.

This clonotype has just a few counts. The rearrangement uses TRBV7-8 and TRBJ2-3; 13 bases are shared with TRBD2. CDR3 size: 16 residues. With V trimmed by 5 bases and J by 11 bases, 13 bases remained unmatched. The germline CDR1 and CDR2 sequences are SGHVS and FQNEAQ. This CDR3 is CASSPGLAGAPGLQYF. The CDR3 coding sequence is TGTGCCAGCAGCCCCGGACTAGCGGGGGCCCCAGGGTTGCAGTATTTT.

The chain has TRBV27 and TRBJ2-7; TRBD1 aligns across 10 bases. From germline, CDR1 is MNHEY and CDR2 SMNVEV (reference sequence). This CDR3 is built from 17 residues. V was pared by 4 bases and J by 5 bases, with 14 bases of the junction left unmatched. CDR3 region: CASSYPNPDRGQHEQYF. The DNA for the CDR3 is TGTGCCAGCAGTTACCCTAACCCAGACAGGGGGCAGCACGAGCAGTACTTC.

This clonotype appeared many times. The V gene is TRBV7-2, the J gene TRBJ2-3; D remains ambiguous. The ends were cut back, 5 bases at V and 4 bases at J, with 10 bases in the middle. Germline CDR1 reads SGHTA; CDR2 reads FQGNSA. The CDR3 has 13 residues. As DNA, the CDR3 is TGTGCCAGCAGCATGAACTTGGCAGATACGCAGTATTTT. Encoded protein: CASSMNLADTQYF.

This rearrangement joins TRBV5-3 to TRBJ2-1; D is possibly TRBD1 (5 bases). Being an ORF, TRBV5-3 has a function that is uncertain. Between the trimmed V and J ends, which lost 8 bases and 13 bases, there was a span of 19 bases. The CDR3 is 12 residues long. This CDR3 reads CASSPGREDQFF. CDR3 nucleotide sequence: TGTGCCAGCAGCCCTGGCAGGGAAGATCAGTTCTTC.

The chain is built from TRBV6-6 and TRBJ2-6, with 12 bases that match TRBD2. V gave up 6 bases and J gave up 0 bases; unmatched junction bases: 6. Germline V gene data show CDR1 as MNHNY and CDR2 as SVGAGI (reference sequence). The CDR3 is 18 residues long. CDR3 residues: CASSPGLAGGSGANVLTF. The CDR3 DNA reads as TGTGCCAGCAGCCCGGGACTAGCGGGCGGCTCTGGGGCCAACGTCCTGACTTTC.

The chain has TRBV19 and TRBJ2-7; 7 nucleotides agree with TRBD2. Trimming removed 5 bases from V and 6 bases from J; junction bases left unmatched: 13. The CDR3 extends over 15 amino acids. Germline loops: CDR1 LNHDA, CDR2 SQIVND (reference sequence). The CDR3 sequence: CASSDRDGRTGEQYF. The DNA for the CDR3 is TGTGCCAGTAGTGACCGGGACGGGAGGACCGGCGAGCAGTACTTC.

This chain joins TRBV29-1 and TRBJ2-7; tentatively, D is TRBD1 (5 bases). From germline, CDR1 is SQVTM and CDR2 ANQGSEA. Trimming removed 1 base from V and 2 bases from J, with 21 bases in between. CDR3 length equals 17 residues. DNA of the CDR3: TGCAGCGTTGAAGGAAGGGCCCCAGGGAATCCTCCCTACGAGCAGTACTTC. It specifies CSVEGRAPGNPPYEQYF.

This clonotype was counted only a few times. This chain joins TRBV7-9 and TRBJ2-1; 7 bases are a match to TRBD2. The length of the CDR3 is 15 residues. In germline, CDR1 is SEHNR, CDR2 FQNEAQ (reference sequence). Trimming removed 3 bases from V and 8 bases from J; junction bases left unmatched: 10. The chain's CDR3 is CASSFYGGGVDEQFF. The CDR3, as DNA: TGTGCCAGCAGCTTCTATGGGGGGGGAGTTGATGAGCAGTTCTTC. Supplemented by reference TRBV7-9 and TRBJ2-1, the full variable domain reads DTGVSQNPRHKITKRGQNVTFRCDPISEHNRLYWYRQTLGQGPEFLTYFQNEAQLEKSRLLSDRFSAERPKGSFSTLEIQRTEQGDSAMYLCASSFYGGGVDEQFFGPGTRLTVL.

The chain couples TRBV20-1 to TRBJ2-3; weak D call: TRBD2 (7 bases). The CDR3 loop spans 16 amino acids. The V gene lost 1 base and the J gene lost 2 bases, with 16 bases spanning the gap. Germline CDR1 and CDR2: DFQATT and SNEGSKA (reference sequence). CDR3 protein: CSARGLEGGTTDTQYF. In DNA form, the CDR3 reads TGCAGTGCTAGAGGTTTGGAGGGGGGGACCACAGATACGCAGTATTTT.

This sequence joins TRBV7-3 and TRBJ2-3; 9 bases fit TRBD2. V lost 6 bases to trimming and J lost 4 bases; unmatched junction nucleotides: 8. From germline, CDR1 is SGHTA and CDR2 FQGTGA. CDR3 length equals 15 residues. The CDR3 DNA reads TGTGCCAGCAGTCTACGCGGGGGGGCATCAGATACGCAGTATTTT. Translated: CASSLRGGASDTQYF.

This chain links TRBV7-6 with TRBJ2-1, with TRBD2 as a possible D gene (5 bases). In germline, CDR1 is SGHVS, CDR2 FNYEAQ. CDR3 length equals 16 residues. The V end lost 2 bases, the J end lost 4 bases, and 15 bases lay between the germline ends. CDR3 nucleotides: TGTGCCAGCAGCTTATGGTCGCGGGTGGGGTACAATGAGCAGTTCTTC. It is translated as CASSLWSRVGYNEQFF.

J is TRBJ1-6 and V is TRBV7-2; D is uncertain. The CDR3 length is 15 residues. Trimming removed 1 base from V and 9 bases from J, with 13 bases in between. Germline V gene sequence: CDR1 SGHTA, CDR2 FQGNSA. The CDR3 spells CASSLGSGNSSPLHF. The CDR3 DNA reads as TGTGCCAGCAGCTTAGGTTCTGGGAATAGTTCACCCCTCCACTTT.

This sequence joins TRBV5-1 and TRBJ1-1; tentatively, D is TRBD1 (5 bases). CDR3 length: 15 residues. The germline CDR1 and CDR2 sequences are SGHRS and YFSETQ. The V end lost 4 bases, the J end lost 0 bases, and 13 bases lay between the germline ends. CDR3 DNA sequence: TGCGCCAGCAGCCTGGATGGGACGGTGAACACTGAAGCTTTCTTT. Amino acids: CASSLDGTVNTEAFF.

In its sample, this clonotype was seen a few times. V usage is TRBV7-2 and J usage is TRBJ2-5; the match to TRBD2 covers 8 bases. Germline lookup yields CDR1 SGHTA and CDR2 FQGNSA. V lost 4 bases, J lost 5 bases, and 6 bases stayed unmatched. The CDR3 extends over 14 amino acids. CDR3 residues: CASSSRGGRETQYF. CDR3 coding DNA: TGTGCCAGCAGCTCACGGGGGGGGCGGGAGACCCAGTACTTC.